What follows are 15 T cell receptor beta chains derived from one specimen sequenced in a study of Graves' ophthalmopathy and Graves' hyperthyroidism. The study amplified TCR beta CDR3 regions using RNA transcripts. Investigators did first-round RT-PCR with HTBI primers, then second-round multiplex PCR. TCRdb analysed the multiplex PCR reads with MiXCR anew, one entry per CDR3 protein. The data show about 620,000 distinct CDR3 sequences, roughly 20% seen once. Sample: peripheral blood. These receptors came from a woman between 18 and 30 years old with stable Graves' hyperthyroidism. Some clones in this sample may be carry-over from other donors' samples.

The chain uses TRBV7-9 and TRBJ1-6, with D perhaps TRBD1 (5 bases). The length of the CDR3 is 17 residues. The germline gives CDR1 SEHNR, CDR2 FQNEAQ (reference sequence). The V and J ends lost 4 bases and 2 bases respectively, with 15 bases between them. As DNA, the CDR3 is TGTGCCAGCAGCTCACATAGACAGACGCCCTATAATTCACCCCTCCACTTT. Its translation: CASSSHRQTPYNSPLHF.

This clonotype was seen ten or more times. The rearrangement uses TRBV11-2 and TRBJ1-1, with D possibly being TRBD1 (6 bases). Germline V gene lookup returns CDR1 SGHAT and CDR2 FQNNGV. CDR3 length: 13 amino acids. V lost 6 bases, J lost 5 bases, and 13 bases lay in between. CDR3 loop: CASSFRGGTEAFF. CDR3 DNA: TGTGCCAGCAGTTTTAGGGGGGGGACTGAAGCTTTCTTT.

This clonotype came up many times. The V gene is TRBV19, the J gene TRBJ2-7; TRBD1 matches at 8 bases. With 4 bases clipped from V and 0 bases from J, the junction kept 8 bases outside the gene matches. The V gene's germline CDR1 is LNHDA and CDR2 SQIVND (reference sequence). The CDR3 consists of 16 residues. The CDR3 sequence is CASSNPGQASSYEQYF. DNA for the CDR3: TGTGCCAGTAGTAACCCGGGACAGGCGAGCTCCTACGAGCAGTACTTC.

For this clonotype: Germline and junction disagree at one end, which may indicate a read error. J is TRBJ1-3 and V is TRBV28; a weak D match, TRBD1 (6 bases). CDR1 is MDHEN and CDR2 is SYDVKM in the germline V gene. This CDR3 is built from 14 residues. CDR3 in amino acids: CASSPGQNGNTIYF. CDR3 nucleotide sequence: TGCGCCAGCAGCCCAGGACAGAACGGAAACACCATATATTTT. Full variable domain (outside the CDR3, taken from reference TRBV28 and TRBJ1-3): DVKVTQSSRYLVKRTGEKVFLECVQDMDHENMFWYRQDPGLGLRLIYFSYDVKMKEKGDIPEGYSVSREKKERFSLILESASTNQTSMYLCASSPGQNGNTIYFGEGSWLTVV.

The gene calls are TRBV27 and TRBJ2-2; D is undetermined. The germline V and J ends were trimmed by 1 base and 6 bases, with 6 bases remaining between them. This CDR3 has 13 amino acids. Germline lookup yields CDR1 MNHEY and CDR2 SMNVEV (reference sequence). CDR3 region: CASSLLSAGELFF. The CDR3 DNA reads TGTGCCAGCAGTTTATTGTCGGCCGGGGAGCTGTTTTTT.

In its sample, this clonotype was seen many times. V is TRBV30 and J is TRBJ1-2; 8 bases map to TRBD1. CDR1 is GTSNPN and CDR2 is SVGIG in the germline V gene (reference sequence). This CDR3 is 13 amino acids long. J gave up 3 bases and V 5 bases, and 5 bases lay outside the gene matches. The CDR3 reads CAWGQGRYYGYTF. DNA for the CDR3: TGTGCCTGGGGACAGGGAAGGTACTATGGCTACACCTTC.

The chain joins TRBV6-2 or TRBV6-3 to TRBJ2-7; a possible D gene is TRBD2 (6 bases). The CDR3 spans 15 residues. With 6 bases removed from V and 1 base from J, the gap between germline ends came to 16 bases. Germline CDR1 is MNHEY and CDR2 is SVGEGT. Written as DNA, the CDR3 is TGTGCCAGCAGCCACAGACTAGTGGGTTCCTACGAGCAGTACTTC. Translated: CASSHRLVGSYEQYF.

Ten or more counts support this clonotype. The chain uses TRBV9 and TRBJ1-2; a weak D match, TRBD1 (6 bases). The CDR3 has 16 amino acids. V was trimmed by 1 base and J by 3 bases, leaving 16 bases between them. CDR1 is SGDLS and CDR2 is YYNGEE in the germline V gene. As DNA, the CDR3 is TGTGCCAGCAGCGTAAACATTTGGGGGCACGACTATGGCTACACCTTC. It codes for CASSVNIWGHDYGYTF. Together with reference TRBV9 and TRBJ1-2, the CDR3 gives the full variable domain: DSGVTQTPKHLITATGQRVTLRCSPRSGDLSVYWYQQSLDQGLQFLIQYYNGEERAKGNILERFSAQQFPDLHSELNLSSLELGDSALYFCASSVNIWGHDYGYTFGSGTRLTVV.

This clonotype has ten or more counts. The chain employs TRBV18 and TRBJ2-5; D call uncertain. CDR1 is KGHSH and CDR2 is LQKENI in the germline V gene. The CDR3 has 13 residues. V was pared by 3 bases and J by 2 bases, with 7 bases between. The CDR3 here is CASSPQLQETQYF. The CDR3 region has the DNA TGTGCCAGCTCACCTCAGTTACAAGAGACCCAGTACTTC.

The table lists this clonotype with a few counts. The genes are TRBV11-1 and TRBJ2-7; perhaps D is TRBD1 or TRBD2 (6 bases each). With 4 bases removed from V and 1 base from J, the gap between germline ends came to 17 bases. This CDR3 has 16 amino acids. Germline CDR1 SGHAT, CDR2 FQDESV (reference sequence). DNA of the CDR3: TGTGCCAGCAGCTCTTCGGAACTAGGGGGGTCCTACGAGCAGTACTTC. It yields the protein CASSSSELGGSYEQYF.

This clonotype was counted at least ten times. V is TRBV6-5 and J is TRBJ1-1, with TRBD1 identical over 7 bases. The CDR3 is made up of 16 amino acids. In germline, CDR1 is MNHEY, CDR2 SVGAGI. V lost 2 bases, J lost 3 bases, and 9 bases stayed unmatched. Here the CDR3 reads CASSYLRQGRDTEAFF. In DNA, the CDR3 is TGTGCCAGCAGTTACCTTAGACAGGGACGGGACACTGAAGCTTTCTTT.

This clonotype was observed at least ten times. The chain recombines TRBV12-3 or TRBV12-4 with TRBJ2-7; 10 bases map to TRBD1. The CDR3 extends over 15 amino acids. V lost 1 base and J lost 3; bases outside the gene matches: 3. This CDR3 is CASSLGGDRGYEQYF. CDR3 bases: TGTGCCAGCAGTTTAGGTGGGGACAGGGGCTACGAGCAGTACTTC.

This clonotype was seen a handful of times. V gene TRBV5-1 combines with J gene TRBJ2-2; TRBD2 agrees at 7 bases. The junction had 4 bases not matched to a gene; V was cut back by 5 bases and J by 3 bases. Germline V gene lookup returns CDR1 SGHRS and CDR2 YFSETQ. The CDR3 has 14 residues. The CDR3 sequence is CASRYLADTGELFF. CDR3 nucleotide sequence: TGCGCCAGCAGATACCTAGCGGACACCGGGGAGCTGTTTTTT.

The chain recombines TRBV7-2 with TRBJ2-7, with 11 positions matching TRBD2. The CDR3 sequence is 14 residues long. Germline V lookup: CDR1 SGHTA, CDR2 FQGNSA. The V and J ends lost 7 bases and 4 bases, in that order; junction bases with no gene match: 6. The CDR3 bases are TGTGCCAGCAAACTAGCGGGGGCCTTGTACGAGCAGTACTTC. Translation: CASKLAGALYEQYF.

The gene calls are TRBV28 and TRBJ1-1, with 7 bases lining up with TRBD1. Looked up from germline, CDR1 is MDHEN and CDR2 is SYDVKM. This CDR3 contains 18 residues. V was pared by 6 bases and J by 3 bases, with 19 bases of the junction left unmatched. This CDR3 is CASSPPAGGRGGYTEAFF. CDR3 DNA sequence: TGTGCCAGCAGCCCACCGGCGGGGGGCAGGGGGGGCTACACTGAAGCTTTCTTT. Combining the CDR3 with reference TRBV28 and TRBJ1-1 gives the whole variable domain DVKVTQSSRYLVKRTGEKVFLECVQDMDHENMFWYRQDPGLGLRLIYFSYDVKMKEKGDIPEGYSVSREKKERFSLILESASTNQTSMYLCASSPPAGGRGGYTEAFFGQGTRLTVV.